These T cell receptor beta chains were read from a single sample in a study of T cells expressing NK-cell markers. TCRdb reprocessed the 5' RACE reads and keeps a single row for each CDR3 protein, giving no DNA. This sample contains 350,000 to 400,000 distinct CDR3 sequences. Sequenced material: blood T cells: a sorted CD56 or NKG2C T cell subset, CD4+ or CD8+ T cells, or bulk PBMC T cells (not recorded which). These receptors were collected from a woman aged 45-65 years in good health. Both conserved end residues are part of each CDR3.

TRBJ2-3,TRBV7-9,CASQRVDAGISTDTQYF
TRBJ2-3,TRBV5-6,CASSLGPIDTQYF
TRBJ2-1,TRBV5-5,CASSSRDGVFNEQFF
TRBJ2-1,TRBV20-1,CSASGESGRFDEQFF
TRBJ2-5,TRBV4-2,CASSQGRGGMETQYF
TRBJ2-4,TRBV19,CASSRTSGRDIQYF
TRBJ2-2,TRBV6-1,CASSGEGGLFF
TRBJ2-2,TRBV15,CATTRTNTGELFF
TRBJ2-5,TRBV20-1,CSARGGTRDVWTQYF
TRBJ2-7,TRBV29-1,CSVSQGLIYEQYF
TRBJ2-3,TRBV7-8,CASSLGQGWDTDTQYF
TRBJ2-2,TRBV11-2,CASNLAGNTGELFF
TRBJ2-7,TRBV6-5,CASTFKGRVSYEQYF
TRBJ2-1,TRBV2,CASTRTSIYNEQFF
TRBJ1-5,TRBV4-1,CASSPNPVGSSLRPQHF
TRBJ2-7,TRBV15,CATSRDPNGVGEQYF
TRBJ2-3,TRBV19,CAKAASNSGSTDTQYF
TRBJ2-1,TRBV12-3/TRBV12-4,CASSLATGHGFF
TRBJ1-3,TRBV2,CASTLDRGAITIYF
TRBJ1-1,TRBV12-3/TRBV12-4,CASSLYGTGGRSEAFF
TRBJ2-1,TRBV6-5,CASSYLPAAYNEQFF
TRBJ2-6,TRBV12-3/TRBV12-4,CASSKGTGLTF
TRBJ2-2,TRBV11-3,CASSSSGPRTGELFF
TRBJ1-1,TRBV10-3,CAISEFPNNNTEAFF
TRBJ2-4,TRBV29-1,CSVEEGQGTMGIQYF
TRBJ2-4,TRBV24-1,CATSDAGTPIQYF
TRBJ2-1,TRBV20-1,CSAATSWHNEQFF
TRBJ1-4,TRBV10-3,CAISATATGAGEKLFF
TRBJ2-7,TRBV5-1,CASSLRTDKAYEQYF
TRBJ1-3,TRBV7-8,CASLRDRGSKPGNTIYF
TRBJ2-1,TRBV2,CASSTLATYNEQFF
TRBJ1-1,TRBV12-3/TRBV12-4,CASTHKGPQGTEAFF
TRBJ2-1,TRBV20-1,CSARSPEGHLNEQFF
TRBJ2-1,TRBV3-1,CASSPSGTGPLNEQFF
TRBJ2-6,TRBV27,CASSLSTARANVLTF
TRBJ2-2,TRBV7-9,CASSQGARTGELFF
TRBJ1-2,TRBV12-3/TRBV12-4,CASSFNWRTHGYTF
TRBJ2-7,TRBV20-1,CSASRSPLSGEQYF
TRBJ1-3,TRBV19,CASSIPQGVGNTIYF
TRBJ2-1,TRBV4-1,CASSQAEGNNEQFF
TRBJ2-5,TRBV15,CATSRLQETQYF
TRBJ2-2,TRBV7-2,CASSPDSPGELFF
TRBJ1-1,TRBV4-1,CASSPAGRENTEAFF
TRBJ1-1,TRBV10-3,CAISKEAKIEAFF
TRBJ2-1,TRBV12-3/TRBV12-4,CASSYSGARYNEQFF
TRBJ2-4,TRBV28,CASSSGSTKNIQYF
TRBJ1-2,TRBV12-3/TRBV12-4,CASGTVIYYTF
TRBJ2-1,TRBV7-9,CASSASPGLAGGDNEQFF
TRBJ1-1,TRBV27,CASSGWTEAFF
TRBJ2-7,TRBV7-3,CASRGRGYEQYF
TRBJ2-1,TRBV10-3,CAISGRTGARDNEQFF
TRBJ2-1,TRBV13,CASSSGTGSPKQFF
TRBJ2-1,TRBV6-6,CATNSGTYNEQFF
TRBJ2-3,TRBV10-3,CAISAEVGTDTQYF
TRBJ2-2,TRBV12-3/TRBV12-4,CASTRQGLAGLFF